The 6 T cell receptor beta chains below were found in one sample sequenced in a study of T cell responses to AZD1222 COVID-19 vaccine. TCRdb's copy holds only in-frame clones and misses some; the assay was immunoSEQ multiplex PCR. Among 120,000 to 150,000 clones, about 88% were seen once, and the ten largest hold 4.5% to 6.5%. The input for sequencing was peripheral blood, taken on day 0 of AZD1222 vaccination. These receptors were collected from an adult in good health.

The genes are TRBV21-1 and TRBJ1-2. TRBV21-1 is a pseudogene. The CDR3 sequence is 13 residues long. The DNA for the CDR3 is TGTGCCAGCAGCAAAGGGAAAGACTATGGCTACACCTTC. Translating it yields CASSKGKDYGYTF.

The DNA for the CDR3 is TGTGCCAGCAGCCAAGACCTGATGGGACAAAGCTCTGGAAACACCATATATTTT. Amino acids: CASSQDLMGQSSGNTIYF. The rearrangement uses TRBV3-1 (or the pseudogene TRBV3-2) and TRBJ1-3; possible D gene TRBD1, 6 bases. Per germline, CDR1 LGHDT and CDR2 YNNKEL (reference sequence). The CDR3 is made up of 18 amino acids. V gave up 0 bases and J gave up 0 bases, with 15 bases separating them.

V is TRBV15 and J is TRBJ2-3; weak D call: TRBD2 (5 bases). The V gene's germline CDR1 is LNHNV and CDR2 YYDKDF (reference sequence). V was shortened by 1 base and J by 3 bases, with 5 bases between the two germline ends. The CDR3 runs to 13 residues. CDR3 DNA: TGTGCCACCAGCAGAGGCGGGACAGATACGCAGTATTTT. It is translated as CATSRGGTDTQYF.

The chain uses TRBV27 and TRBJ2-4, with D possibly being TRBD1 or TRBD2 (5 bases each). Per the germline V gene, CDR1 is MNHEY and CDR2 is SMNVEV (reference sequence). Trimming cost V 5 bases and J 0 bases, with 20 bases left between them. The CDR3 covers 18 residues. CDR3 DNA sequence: TGTGCCAGCAGTCCCGACCCCAGGGCGGGTCTAGCCAAAAACATTCAGTACTTC. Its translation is CASSPDPRAGLAKNIQYF.

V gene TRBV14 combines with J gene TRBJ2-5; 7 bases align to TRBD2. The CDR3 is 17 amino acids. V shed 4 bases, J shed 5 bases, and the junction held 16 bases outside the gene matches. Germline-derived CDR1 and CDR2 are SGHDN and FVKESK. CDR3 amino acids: CASSRGLVSLGGETQYF. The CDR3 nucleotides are TGTGCCAGCAGCCGAGGACTAGTCTCCCTCGGGGGGGAGACCCAGTACTTC.

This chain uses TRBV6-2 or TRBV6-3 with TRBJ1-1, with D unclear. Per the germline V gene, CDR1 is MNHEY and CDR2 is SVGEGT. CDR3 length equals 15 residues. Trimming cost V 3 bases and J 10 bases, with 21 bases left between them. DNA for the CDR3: TGTGCCAGCAGTTATAGTCGCGAGGGATCCGAATTAGCTTTCTTT. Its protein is CASSYSREGSELAFF.